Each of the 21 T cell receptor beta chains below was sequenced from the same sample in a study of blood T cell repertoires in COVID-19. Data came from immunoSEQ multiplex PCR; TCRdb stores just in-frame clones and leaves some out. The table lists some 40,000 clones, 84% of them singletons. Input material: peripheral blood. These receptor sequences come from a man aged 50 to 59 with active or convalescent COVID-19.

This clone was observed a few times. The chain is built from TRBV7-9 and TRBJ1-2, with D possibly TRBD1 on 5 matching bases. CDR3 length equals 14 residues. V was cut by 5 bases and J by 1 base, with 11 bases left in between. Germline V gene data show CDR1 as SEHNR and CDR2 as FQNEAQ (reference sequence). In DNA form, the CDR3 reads TGTGCCAGCAGCCGCGGGACGGATAACTATGGCTACACCTTC. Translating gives CASSRGTDNYGYTF.

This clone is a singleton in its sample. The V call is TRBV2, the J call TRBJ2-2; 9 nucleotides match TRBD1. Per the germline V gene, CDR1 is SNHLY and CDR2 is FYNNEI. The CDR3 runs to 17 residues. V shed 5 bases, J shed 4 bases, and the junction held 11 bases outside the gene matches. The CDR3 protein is CASSYRPGQGGTGELFF. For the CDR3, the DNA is TGTGCCAGCAGTTACCGACCGGGACAGGGAGGCACCGGGGAGCTGTTTTTT. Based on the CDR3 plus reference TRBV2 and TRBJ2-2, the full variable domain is EPEVTQTPSHQVTQMGQEVILRCVPISNHLYFYWYRQILGQKVEFLVSFYNNEISEKSEIFDDQFSVERPDGSNFTLKIRSTKLEDSAMYFCASSYRPGQGGTGELFFGEGSRLTVL.

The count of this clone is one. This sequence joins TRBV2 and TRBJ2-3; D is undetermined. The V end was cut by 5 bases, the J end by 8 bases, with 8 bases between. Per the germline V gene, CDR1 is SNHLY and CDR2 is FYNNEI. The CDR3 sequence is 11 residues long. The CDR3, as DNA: TGTGCCAGCAGTATTAGCCCTACGCAGTATTTT. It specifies CASSISPTQYF.

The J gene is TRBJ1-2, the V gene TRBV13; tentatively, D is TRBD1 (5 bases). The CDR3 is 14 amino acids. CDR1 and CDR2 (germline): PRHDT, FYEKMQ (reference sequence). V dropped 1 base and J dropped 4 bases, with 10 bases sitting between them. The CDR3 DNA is TGTGCCAGCAGCTTAGATCAGGGTGGCTATGGCTACACCTTC. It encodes CASSLDQGGYGYTF.

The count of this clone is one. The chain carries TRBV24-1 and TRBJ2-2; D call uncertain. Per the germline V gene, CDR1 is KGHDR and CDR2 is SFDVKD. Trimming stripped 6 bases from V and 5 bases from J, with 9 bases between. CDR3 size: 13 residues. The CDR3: CATSPSGTGELFF. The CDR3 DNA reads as TGTGCCACCAGTCCATCGGGTACCGGGGAGCTGTTTTTT.

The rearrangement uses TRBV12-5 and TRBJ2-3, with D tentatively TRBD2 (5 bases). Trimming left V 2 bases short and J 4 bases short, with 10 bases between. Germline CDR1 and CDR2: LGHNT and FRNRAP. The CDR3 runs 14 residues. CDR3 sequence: CASGLSGRPDTQYF. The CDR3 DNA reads TGTGCTAGTGGTTTGAGCGGACGGCCAGATACGCAGTATTTT.

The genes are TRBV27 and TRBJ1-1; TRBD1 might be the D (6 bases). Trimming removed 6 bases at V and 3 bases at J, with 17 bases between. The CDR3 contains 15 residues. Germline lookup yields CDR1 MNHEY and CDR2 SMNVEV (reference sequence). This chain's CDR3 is CASRNRVRGDTEAFF. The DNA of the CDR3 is TGTGCCAGCAGAAACAGGGTTCGGGGAGACACTGAAGCTTTCTTT.

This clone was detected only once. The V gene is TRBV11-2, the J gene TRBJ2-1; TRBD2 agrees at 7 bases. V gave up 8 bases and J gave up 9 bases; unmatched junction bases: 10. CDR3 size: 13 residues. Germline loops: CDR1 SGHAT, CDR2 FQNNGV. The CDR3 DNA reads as TGTGCCAGCTATTCCGCGGGGGTAGGTGAGCAGTTCTTC. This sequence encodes CASYSAGVGEQFF. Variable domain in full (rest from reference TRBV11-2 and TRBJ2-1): EAGVAQSPRYKIIEKRQSVAFWCNPISGHATLYWYQQILGQGPKLLIQFQNNGVVDDSQLPKDRFSAERLKGVDSTLKIQPAKLEDSAVYLCASYSAGVGEQFFGPGTRLTVL.

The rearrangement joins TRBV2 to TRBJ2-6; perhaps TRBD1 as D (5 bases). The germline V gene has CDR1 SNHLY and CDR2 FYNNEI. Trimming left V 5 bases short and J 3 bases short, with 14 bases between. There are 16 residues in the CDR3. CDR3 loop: CASSRQGLGGANVLTF. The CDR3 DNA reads TGTGCCAGCAGTAGGCAGGGTTTGGGTGGGGCCAACGTCCTGACTTTC.

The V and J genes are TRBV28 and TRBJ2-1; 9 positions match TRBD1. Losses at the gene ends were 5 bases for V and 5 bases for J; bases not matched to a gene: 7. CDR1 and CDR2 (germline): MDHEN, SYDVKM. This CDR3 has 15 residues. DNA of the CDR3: TGTGCCAGCAGTGTACAGGGGGCTTGGGACAATGAGCAGTTCTTC. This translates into CASSVQGAWDNEQFF. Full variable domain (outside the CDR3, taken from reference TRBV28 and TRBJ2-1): DVKVTQSSRYLVKRTGEKVFLECVQDMDHENMFWYRQDPGLGLRLIYFSYDVKMKEKGDIPEGYSVSREKKERFSLILESASTNQTSMYLCASSVQGAWDNEQFFGPGTRLTVL.

The CDR3: CASSGDRVEYGYTF. In nucleotides, the CDR3 is TGTGCCAGCAGCGGGGACAGGGTGGAGTATGGCTACACCTTC. J is TRBJ1-2 and V is TRBV9; 9 bases are a match to TRBD1. The CDR3 loop spans 14 amino acids. In germline, CDR1 is SGDLS, CDR2 YYNGEE. V gave up 3 bases and J gave up 5 bases; unmatched junction bases: 5.

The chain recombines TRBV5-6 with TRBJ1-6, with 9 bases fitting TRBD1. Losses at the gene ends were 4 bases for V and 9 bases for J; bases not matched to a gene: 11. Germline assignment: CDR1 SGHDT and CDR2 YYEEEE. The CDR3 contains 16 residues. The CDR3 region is CASSPFRTGESSPLHF. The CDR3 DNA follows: TGTGCCAGCAGCCCATTTAGGACAGGGGAAAGTTCACCCCTCCACTTT. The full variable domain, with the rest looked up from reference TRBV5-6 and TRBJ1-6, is DAGVTQSPTHLIKTRGQQVTLRCSPKSGHDTVSWYQQALGQGPQFIFQYYEEEERQRGNFPDRFSGHQFPNYSSELNVNALLLGDSALYLCASSPFRTGESSPLHFGNGTRLTVT.

CDR3 sequence reads: CASSPRQGADTEAFF. The CDR3 bases are TGTGCCAGCAGTCCCCGACAGGGGGCGGACACTGAAGCTTTCTTT. This rearrangement joins TRBV6-5 to TRBJ1-1, with 10 bases fitting TRBD1. The V gene end was trimmed by 5 bases and the J gene end by 3 bases; junction bases not matched to a gene: 6. Looked up from germline, CDR1 is MNHEY and CDR2 is SVGAGI. This CDR3 has 15 amino acids.

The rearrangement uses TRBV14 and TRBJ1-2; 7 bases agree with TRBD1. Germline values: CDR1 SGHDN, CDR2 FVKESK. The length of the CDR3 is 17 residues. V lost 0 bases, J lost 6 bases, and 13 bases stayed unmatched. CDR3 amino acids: CASSQDRPTTGSNGYTF. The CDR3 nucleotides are TGTGCCAGCAGCCAAGACCGTCCCACGACAGGGTCAAATGGCTACACCTTC.

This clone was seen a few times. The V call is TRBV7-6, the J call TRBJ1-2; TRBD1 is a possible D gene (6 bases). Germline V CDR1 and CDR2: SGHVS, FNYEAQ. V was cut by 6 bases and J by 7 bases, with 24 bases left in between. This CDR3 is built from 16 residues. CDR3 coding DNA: TGTGCCAGCAGTCCGATAACAGGGCACCCAAGAGGTGGCTACACCTTC. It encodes CASSPITGHPRGGYTF.

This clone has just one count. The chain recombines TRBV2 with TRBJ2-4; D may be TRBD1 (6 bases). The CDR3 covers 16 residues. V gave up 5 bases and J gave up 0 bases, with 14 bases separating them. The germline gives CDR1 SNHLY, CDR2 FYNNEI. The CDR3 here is CASSPRQDLAKNIQYF. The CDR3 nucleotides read TGTGCCAGCAGTCCTCGACAGGATTTAGCCAAAAACATTCAGTACTTC.

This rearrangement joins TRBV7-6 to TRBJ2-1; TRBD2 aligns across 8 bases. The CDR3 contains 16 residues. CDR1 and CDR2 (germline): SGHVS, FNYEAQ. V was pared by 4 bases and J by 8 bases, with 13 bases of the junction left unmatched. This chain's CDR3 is CASSSLTGTRYDEQFF. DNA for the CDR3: TGTGCCAGCAGCTCGTTAACCGGGACTAGATACGATGAGCAGTTCTTC.

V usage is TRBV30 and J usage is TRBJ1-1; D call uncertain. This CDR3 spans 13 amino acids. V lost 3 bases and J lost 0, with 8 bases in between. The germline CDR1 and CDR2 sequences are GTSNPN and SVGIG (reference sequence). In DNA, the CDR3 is TGTGCCTGGAGCCACGGGATGAACACTGAAGCTTTCTTT. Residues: CAWSHGMNTEAFF.

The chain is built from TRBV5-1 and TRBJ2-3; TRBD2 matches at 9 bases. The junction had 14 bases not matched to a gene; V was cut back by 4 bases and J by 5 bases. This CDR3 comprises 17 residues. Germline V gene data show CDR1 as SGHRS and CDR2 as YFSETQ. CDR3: CASSLNIASGDKDTQYF. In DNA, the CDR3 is TGCGCCAGCAGCCTTAACATTGCTAGCGGGGATAAAGATACGCAGTATTTT.

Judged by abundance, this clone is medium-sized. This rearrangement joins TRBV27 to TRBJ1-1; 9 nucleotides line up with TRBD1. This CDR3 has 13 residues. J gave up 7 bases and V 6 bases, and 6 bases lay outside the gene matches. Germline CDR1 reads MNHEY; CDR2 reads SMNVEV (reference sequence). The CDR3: CASSWGQGGEAFF. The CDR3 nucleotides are TGTGCCAGCAGCTGGGGACAGGGAGGTGAAGCTTTCTTT.

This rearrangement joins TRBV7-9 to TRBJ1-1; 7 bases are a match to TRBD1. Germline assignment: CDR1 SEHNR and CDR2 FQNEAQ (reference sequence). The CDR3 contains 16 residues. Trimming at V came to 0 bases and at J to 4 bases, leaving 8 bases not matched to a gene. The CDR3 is CASSLAGQPVGTEAFF. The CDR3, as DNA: TGTGCCAGCAGCTTAGCGGGACAGCCCGTGGGCACTGAAGCTTTCTTT.